This T cell receptor beta chain was profiled in a study of blood T cell repertoires in COVID-19. Study in general: Sites in the United States, Italy and Spain provided acute and convalescent COVID-19 samples.

Per the authors' pipeline: Using reference gene primer amplification, nucleated cell counts were estimated. Data came from immunoSEQ multiplex PCR; TCRdb stores just in-frame clones and leaves some out. That table gives V, J and clone size, and the DNA gave D and trimming. The sample has about 190,000 clones; over 75% are singletons. There are 15 residues in the CDR3. Looked up from germline, CDR1 is MNHEY and CDR2 is SMNVEV (reference sequence). J gave up 5 bases and V 2 bases, and 8 bases lay outside the gene matches. The receptor comes from a man in his fifties who had recovered from COVID-19. V and J are TRBV27 and TRBJ2-5; 7 nucleotides align to TRBD2. The sample comprised peripheral blood. In DNA, the CDR3 is TGTGCCAGCAGTTTAGGGGCGGGAGTGATCGAGACCCAGTACTTC. Encoded protein: CASSLGAGVIETQYF.